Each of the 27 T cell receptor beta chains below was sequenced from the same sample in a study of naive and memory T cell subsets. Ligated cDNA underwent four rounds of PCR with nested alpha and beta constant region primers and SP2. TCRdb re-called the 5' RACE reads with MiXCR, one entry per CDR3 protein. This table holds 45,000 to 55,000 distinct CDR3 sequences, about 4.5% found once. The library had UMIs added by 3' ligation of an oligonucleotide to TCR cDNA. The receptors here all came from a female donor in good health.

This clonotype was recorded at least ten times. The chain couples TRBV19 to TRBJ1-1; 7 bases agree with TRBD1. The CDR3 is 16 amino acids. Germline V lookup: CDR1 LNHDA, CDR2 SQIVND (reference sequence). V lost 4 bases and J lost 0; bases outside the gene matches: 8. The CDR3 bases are TGTGCCAGTAGTACGCCGACAGGGCTTATGAACACTGAAGCTTTCTTT. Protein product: CASSTPTGLMNTEAFF.

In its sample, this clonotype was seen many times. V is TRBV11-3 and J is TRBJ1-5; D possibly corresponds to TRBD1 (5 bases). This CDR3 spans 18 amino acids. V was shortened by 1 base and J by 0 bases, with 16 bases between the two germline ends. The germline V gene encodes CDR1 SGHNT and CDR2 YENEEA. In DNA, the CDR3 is TGTGCCAGCAGCTTAGGCCTCGAAGGGGTCCATAGCAATCAGCCCCAGCATTTT. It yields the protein CASSLGLEGVHSNQPQHF.

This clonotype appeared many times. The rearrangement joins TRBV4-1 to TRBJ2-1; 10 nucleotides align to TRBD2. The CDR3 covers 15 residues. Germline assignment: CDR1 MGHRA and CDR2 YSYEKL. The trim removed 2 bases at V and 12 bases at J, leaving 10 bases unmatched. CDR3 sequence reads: CASSQPSGSRDRQFF. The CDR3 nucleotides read TGCGCCAGCAGCCAACCTAGCGGGAGTAGGGATCGGCAGTTCTTC.

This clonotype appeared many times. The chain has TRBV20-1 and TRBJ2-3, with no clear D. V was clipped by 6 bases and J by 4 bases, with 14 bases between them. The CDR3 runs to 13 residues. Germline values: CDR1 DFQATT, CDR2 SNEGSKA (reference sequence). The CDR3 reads CSAHFNSADTQYF. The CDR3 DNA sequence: TGCAGTGCGCACTTCAATAGTGCAGATACGCAGTATTTT.

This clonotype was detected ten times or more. CDR3 residues: CASSSGTGVNEQFF. In nucleotides, the CDR3 is TGTGCCAGCAGTTCTGGGACAGGGGTTAATGAGCAGTTCTTC. This chain links TRBV28 with TRBJ2-1; the match to TRBD1 covers 10 bases. Looked up from germline, CDR1 is MDHEN and CDR2 is SYDVKM. The CDR3 sequence is 14 residues long. The J segment lost 7 bases and the V segment lost 4 bases, leaving 4 bases of the junction unmatched.

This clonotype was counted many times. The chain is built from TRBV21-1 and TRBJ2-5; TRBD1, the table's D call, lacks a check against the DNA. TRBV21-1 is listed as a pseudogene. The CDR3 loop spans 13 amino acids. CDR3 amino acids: CASSKTGEETQYF. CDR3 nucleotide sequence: TGTGCCAGCAGCAAGACAGGGGAAGAGACCCAGTACTTC.

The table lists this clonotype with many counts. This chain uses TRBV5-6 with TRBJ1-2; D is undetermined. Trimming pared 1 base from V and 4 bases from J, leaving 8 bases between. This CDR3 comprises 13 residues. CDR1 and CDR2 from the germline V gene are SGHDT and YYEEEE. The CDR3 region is CASSLRGTYGYTF. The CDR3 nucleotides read TGTGCCAGCAGCTTGCGGGGAACCTATGGCTACACCTTC.

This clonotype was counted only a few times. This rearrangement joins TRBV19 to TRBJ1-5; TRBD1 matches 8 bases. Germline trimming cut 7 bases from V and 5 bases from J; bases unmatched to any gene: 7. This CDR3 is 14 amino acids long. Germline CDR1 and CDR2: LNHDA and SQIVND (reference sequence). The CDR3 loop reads CASTGQGRDQPQHF. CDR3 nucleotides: TGTGCCAGTACCGGACAGGGAAGGGATCAGCCCCAGCATTTT.

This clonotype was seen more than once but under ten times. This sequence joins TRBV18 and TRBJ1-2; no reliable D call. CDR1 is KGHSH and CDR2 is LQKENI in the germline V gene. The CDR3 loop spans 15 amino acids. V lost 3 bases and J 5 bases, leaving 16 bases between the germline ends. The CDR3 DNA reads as TGTGCCAGCTCACCTAGCGGCCACAGCTCATATGGCTACACCTTC. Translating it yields CASSPSGHSSYGYTF.

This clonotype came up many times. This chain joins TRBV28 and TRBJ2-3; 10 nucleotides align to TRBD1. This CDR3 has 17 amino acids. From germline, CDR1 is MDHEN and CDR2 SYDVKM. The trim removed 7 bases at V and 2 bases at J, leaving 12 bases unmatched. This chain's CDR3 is CASTLSLTGGNTDTQYF. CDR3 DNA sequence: TGTGCCAGCACCCTTTCCTTGACAGGGGGCAACACAGATACGCAGTATTTT.

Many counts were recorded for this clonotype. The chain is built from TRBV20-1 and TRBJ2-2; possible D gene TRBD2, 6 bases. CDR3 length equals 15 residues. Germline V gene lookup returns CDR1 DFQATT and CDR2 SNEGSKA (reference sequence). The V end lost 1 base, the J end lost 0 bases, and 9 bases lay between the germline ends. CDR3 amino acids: CSARVGGANTGELFF. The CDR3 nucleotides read TGCAGTGCTAGAGTGGGGGGAGCGAACACCGGGGAGCTGTTTTTT.

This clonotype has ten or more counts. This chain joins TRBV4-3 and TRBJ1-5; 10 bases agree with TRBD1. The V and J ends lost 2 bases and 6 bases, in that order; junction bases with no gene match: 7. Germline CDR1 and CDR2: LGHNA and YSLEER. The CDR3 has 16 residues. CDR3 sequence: CASSQTTGGRGQPQHF. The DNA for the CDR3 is TGCGCCAGCAGCCAAACGACAGGGGGCCGAGGTCAGCCCCAGCATTTT.

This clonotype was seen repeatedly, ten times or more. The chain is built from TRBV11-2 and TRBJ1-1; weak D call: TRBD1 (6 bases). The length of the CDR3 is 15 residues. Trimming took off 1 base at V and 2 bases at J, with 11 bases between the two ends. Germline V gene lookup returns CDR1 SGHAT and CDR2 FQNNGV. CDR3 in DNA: TGTGCCAGCAGCTTAGGGGACGGGACAAACACTGAAGCTTTCTTT. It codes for CASSLGDGTNTEAFF. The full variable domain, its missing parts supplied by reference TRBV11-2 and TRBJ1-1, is EAGVAQSPRYKIIEKRQSVAFWCNPISGHATLYWYQQILGQGPKLLIQFQNNGVVDDSQLPKDRFSAERLKGVDSTLKIQPAKLEDSAVYLCASSLGDGTNTEAFFGQGTRLTVV.

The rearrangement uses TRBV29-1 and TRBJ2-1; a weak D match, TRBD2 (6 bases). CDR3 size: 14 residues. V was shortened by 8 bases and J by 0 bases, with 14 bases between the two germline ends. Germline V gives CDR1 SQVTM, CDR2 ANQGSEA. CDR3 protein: CSSRRGGSYNEQFF. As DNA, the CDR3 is TGCAGCTCCCGGAGGGGTGGCTCCTACAATGAGCAGTTCTTC.

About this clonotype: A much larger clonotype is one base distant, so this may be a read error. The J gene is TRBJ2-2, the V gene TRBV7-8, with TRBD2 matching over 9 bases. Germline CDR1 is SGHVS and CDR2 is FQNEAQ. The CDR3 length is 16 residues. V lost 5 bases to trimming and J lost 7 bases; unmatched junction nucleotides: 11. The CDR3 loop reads CASSALAGGVGGELFF. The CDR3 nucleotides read TGTGCCAGCAGCGCCCTGGCGGGAGGGGTCGGCGGGGAGCTGTTTTTT.

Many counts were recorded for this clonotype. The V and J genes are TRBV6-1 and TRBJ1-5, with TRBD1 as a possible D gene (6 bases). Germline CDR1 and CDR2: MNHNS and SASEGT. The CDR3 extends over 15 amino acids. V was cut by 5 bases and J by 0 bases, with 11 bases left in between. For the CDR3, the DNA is TGTGCCAGCAGTCCCACAGGGCCTAGCAATCAGCCCCAGCATTTT. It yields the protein CASSPTGPSNQPQHF.

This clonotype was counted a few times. CDR3 sequence (DNA): TGTGCCAGCAGCTTACGGACAGGGGGCGTCGCCGGGGAGCTGTTTTTT. Translated, it gives CASSLRTGGVAGELFF. The V and J genes are TRBV5-8 and TRBJ2-2; 11 bases map to TRBD1. V shed 2 bases, J shed 6 bases, and the junction held 6 bases outside the gene matches. The CDR3 loop spans 16 amino acids. CDR1 and CDR2 from the germline V gene are SGHTS and YDEGEE.

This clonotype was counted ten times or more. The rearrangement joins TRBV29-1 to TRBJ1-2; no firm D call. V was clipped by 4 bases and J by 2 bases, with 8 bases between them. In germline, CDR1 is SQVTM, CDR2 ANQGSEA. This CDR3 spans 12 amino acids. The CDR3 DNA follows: TGCAGCGTTGTGAGGGTCAACTATGGCTACACCTTC. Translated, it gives CSVVRVNYGYTF.

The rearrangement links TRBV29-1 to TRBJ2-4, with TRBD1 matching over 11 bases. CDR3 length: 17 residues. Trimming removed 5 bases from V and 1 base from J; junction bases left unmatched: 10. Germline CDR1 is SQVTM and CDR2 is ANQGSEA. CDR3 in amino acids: CSVPGQGGFLAKNIQYF. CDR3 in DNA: TGCAGCGTTCCGGGACAGGGGGGTTTTCTGGCCAAAAACATTCAGTACTTC.

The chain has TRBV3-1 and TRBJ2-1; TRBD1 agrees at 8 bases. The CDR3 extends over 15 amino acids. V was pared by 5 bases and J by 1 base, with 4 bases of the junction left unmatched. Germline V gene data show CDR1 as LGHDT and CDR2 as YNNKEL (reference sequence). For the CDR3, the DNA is TGTGCCAGCAGCTTAGACAGGGGATCCTACAATGAGCAGTTCTTC. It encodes CASSLDRGSYNEQFF.

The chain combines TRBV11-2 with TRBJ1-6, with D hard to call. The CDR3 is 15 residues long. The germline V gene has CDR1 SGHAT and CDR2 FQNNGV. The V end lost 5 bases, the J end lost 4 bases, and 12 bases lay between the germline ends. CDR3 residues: CASSDGDLYNSPLHF. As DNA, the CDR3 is TGTGCCAGCAGCGACGGTGACCTGTATAATTCACCCCTCCACTTT.

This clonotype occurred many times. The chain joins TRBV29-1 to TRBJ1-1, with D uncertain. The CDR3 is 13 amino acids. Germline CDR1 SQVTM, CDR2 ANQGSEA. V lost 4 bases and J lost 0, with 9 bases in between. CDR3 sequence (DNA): TGCAGCGTTGGAGGTCGGCTGAACACTGAAGCTTTCTTT. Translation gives CSVGGRLNTEAFF.

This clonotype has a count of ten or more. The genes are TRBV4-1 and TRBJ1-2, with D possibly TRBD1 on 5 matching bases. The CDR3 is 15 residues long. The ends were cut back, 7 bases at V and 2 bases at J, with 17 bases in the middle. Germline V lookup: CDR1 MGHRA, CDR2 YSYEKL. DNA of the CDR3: TGCGCCAGCACCTACCCGGGGGTAAAGAACTATGGCTACACCTTC. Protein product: CASTYPGVKNYGYTF.

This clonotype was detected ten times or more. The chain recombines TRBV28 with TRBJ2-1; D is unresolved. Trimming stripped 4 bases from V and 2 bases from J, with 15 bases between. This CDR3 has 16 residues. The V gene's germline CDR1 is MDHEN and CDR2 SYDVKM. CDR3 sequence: CASSSVLGSTYNEQFF. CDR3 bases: TGTGCCAGCAGTTCCGTGCTGGGGTCTACCTACAATGAGCAGTTCTTC.

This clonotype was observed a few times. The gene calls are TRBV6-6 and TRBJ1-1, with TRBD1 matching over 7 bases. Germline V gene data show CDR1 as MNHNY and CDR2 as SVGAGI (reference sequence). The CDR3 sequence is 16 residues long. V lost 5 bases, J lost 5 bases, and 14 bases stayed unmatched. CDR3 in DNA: TGTGCCAGCAGTGACAGGGTATTGCTGATAGAGACTGAAGCTTTCTTT. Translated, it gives CASSDRVLLIETEAFF.

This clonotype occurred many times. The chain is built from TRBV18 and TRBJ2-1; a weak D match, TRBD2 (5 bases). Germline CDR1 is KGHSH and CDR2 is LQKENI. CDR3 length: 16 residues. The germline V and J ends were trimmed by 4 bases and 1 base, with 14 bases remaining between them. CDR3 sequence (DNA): TGTGCCAGCTCACTGAAGCGGACTGATTCCTACAATGAGCAGTTCTTC. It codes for CASSLKRTDSYNEQFF. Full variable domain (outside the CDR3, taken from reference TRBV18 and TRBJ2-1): NAGVMQNPRHLVRRRGQEARLRCSPMKGHSHVYWYRQLPEEGLKFMVYLQKENIIDESGMPKERFSAEFPKEGPSILRIQQVVRGDSAAYFCASSLKRTDSYNEQFFGPGTRLTVL.

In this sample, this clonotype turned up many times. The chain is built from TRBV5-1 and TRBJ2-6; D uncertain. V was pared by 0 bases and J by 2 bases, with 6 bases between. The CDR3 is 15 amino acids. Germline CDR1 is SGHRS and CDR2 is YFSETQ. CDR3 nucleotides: TGCGCCAGCAGCTTGGCTTTAACTGGGGCCAACGTCCTGACTTTC. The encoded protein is CASSLALTGANVLTF.